The next 24 T cell receptor beta chains were all read from a single sample in a study of human T cells and chemical hapten exposure. TCRdb re-called the RACE reads through MiXCR, storing one row per CDR3 protein. The data contain 70,000 or so distinct CDR3 sequences, 11% of them singletons. The time point was: patch test 3, about 24 weeks after DPC sensitization. Treatment indicated: therapeutic diphenylcyclopropenone sensitization with weekly scalp DPC. The sequencing used whole blood, collected in connection with sensitization to the hapten diphenylcyclopropenone (DPC). Receptors originate from a woman aged 50 to 60 with alopecia areata. Some clones in this sample may be carry-over from other donors' samples.

The chain has TRBV25-1 and TRBJ1-2, with D maybe TRBD1 (5 bases). CDR1 and CDR2 from the germline V gene are MGHDK and SYGVNS. The CDR3 consists of 13 residues. V was trimmed by 4 bases and J by 1 base, leaving 7 bases between them. Written as DNA, the CDR3 is TGTGCCAGCAGTGGGGACGGTAACTATGGCTACACCTTC. Translation gives CASSGDGNYGYTF.

This clonotype was seen a handful of times. The V call is TRBV29-1, the J call TRBJ2-7, with D possibly matching TRBD1 (5 bases). The germline V and J ends were trimmed by 2 bases and 4 bases, with 18 bases remaining between them. Germline V gene sequence: CDR1 SQVTM, CDR2 ANQGSEA. The CDR3 contains 15 residues. CDR3 in amino acids: CSVESSVGRDYEQYF. The CDR3 DNA reads TGCAGCGTTGAATCCTCGGTAGGCAGGGATTACGAGCAGTACTTC.

This clonotype was counted ten times or more. The chain joins TRBV16 to TRBJ2-6; 7 bases match TRBD1. The CDR3 has 15 amino acids. CDR1 KGHSY and CDR2 FQNENV come from the germline V gene. After removal of 4 bases from V and 4 bases from J, the junction contained 4 bases not matched to a gene. CDR3 amino acids: CASSRTGAGANVLTF. CDR3 nucleotide sequence: TGTGCCAGCAGCCGTACAGGGGCAGGGGCCAACGTCCTGACTTTC.

This clonotype was counted between two and nine times. CDR3 bases: TGTGCCAGCAGAACAGGGGGCGGGGAAGCTTTCTTT. Its protein product is CASRTGGGEAFF. The chain joins TRBV6-2 or TRBV6-3 to TRBJ1-1; the match to TRBD1 covers 9 bases. The length of the CDR3 is 12 residues. Germline loops: CDR1 MNHEY, CDR2 SVGEGT. The J segment lost 8 bases and the V segment lost 6 bases, leaving 4 bases of the junction unmatched.

This clonotype occurred many times. The V and J genes are TRBV4-3 and TRBJ2-7; unclear D gene. Germline CDR1 LGHNA, CDR2 YSLEER. This CDR3 spans 15 amino acids. Trimming took 1 base from V and 3 from J, leaving 13 bases between them. Here the CDR3 reads CASSQGVSQIYEQYF. CDR3 sequence (DNA): TGCGCCAGCAGCCAAGGGGTGAGTCAGATCTACGAGCAGTACTTC.

In this sample, this clonotype turned up a few times. The chain couples TRBV28 to TRBJ2-7; D gene ambiguous. The germline gives CDR1 MDHEN, CDR2 SYDVKM. The CDR3 consists of 12 residues. Trimming removed 1 base at V and 6 bases at J, with 7 bases between. CDR3 amino acids: CASSLYPGEQYF. The CDR3 coding sequence is TGTGCCAGCAGTTTATATCCAGGCGAGCAGTACTTC.

This clonotype turned up a few times. The chain joins TRBV28 to TRBJ2-3, with TRBD2 matching 15 bases. J was trimmed by 0 bases and V by 4 bases; bases with no gene match: 11. The germline CDR1 and CDR2 sequences are MDHEN and SYDVKM. The length of the CDR3 is 20 residues. The DNA of the CDR3 is TGTGCCAGCAGTTCGACCTGGACTAGCGGGAGGGCCACTAGCACAGATACGCAGTATTTT. This sequence encodes CASSSTWTSGRATSTDTQYF.

This clonotype has at least ten counts. V and J are TRBV27 and TRBJ1-6; no firm D call. Trimming took 5 bases from V and 4 from J, leaving 6 bases between them. CDR3 length: 13 residues. Germline values: CDR1 MNHEY, CDR2 SMNVEV (reference sequence). The CDR3 is CASSRPYNSPLHF. The CDR3, as DNA: TGTGCCAGCAGTCGACCATATAATTCACCCCTCCACTTT.

In its sample, this clonotype was seen many times. This chain uses TRBV20-1 with TRBJ1-2; D gene ambiguous. Germline V lookup: CDR1 DFQATT, CDR2 SNEGSKA (reference sequence). The CDR3 sequence is 14 residues long. V lost 1 base to trimming and J lost 3 bases, with 12 bases between them. DNA for the CDR3: TGCAGTGCTAGAGCGAGGCGGCAGGACTATGGCTACACCTTC. This gives the protein CSARARRQDYGYTF.

The rearrangement links TRBV11-3 to TRBJ2-2, with D possibly called TRBD1 or TRBD2 (5 bases each). Germline V gene data show CDR1 as SGHNT and CDR2 as YENEEA. The CDR3 has 16 residues. Trimming shortened V by 3 bases and J by 4 bases, and 15 bases separated the two germline ends. The DNA of the CDR3 is TGTGCCAGCAGCTTCCAGGGACCACGGGGCACCGGGGAGCTGTTTTTT. Amino acids: CASSFQGPRGTGELFF.

The gene calls are TRBV27 and TRBJ2-7, with 8 bases lining up with TRBD1. The CDR3 loop spans 14 amino acids. Trimming took 4 bases from V and 3 from J; bases not matched to a gene: 5. From germline, CDR1 is MNHEY and CDR2 SMNVEV (reference sequence). In DNA, the CDR3 is TGTGCCAGCAGTTCCGCAGGGGGCGGCTACGAGCAGTACTTC. It codes for CASSSAGGGYEQYF.

In this sample, this clonotype turned up many times. As DNA, the CDR3 is TGTGCCAGCAGCCAAGATCTAGGACAGGGGTCAAAGACCCAGTACTTC. Amino acids: CASSQDLGQGSKTQYF. The rearrangement joins TRBV3-1 to TRBJ2-5, with TRBD1 matching 9 bases. J gave up 6 bases and V 0 bases, and 8 bases lay outside the gene matches. The CDR3 totals 16 residues. The V gene's germline CDR1 is LGHDT and CDR2 YNNKEL (reference sequence).

This clonotype was counted at least ten times. J is TRBJ2-3 and V is TRBV2, with D possibly matching TRBD1 (5 bases). This CDR3 has 14 residues. Germline V gene data show CDR1 as SNHLY and CDR2 as FYNNEI. V was pared by 11 bases and J by 7 bases, with 22 bases between. CDR3 in amino acids: CAGCREASANTQYF. In DNA form, the CDR3 reads TGTGCCGGGTGCAGGGAAGCTTCTGCAAATACGCAGTATTTT.

This clonotype was seen many times. The chain carries TRBV18 and TRBJ1-5, with D perhaps TRBD1 (5 bases). This CDR3 has 13 residues. The germline V gene encodes CDR1 KGHSH and CDR2 LQKENI. The germline V and J ends were trimmed by 5 bases and 5 bases, with 10 bases remaining between them. As DNA, the CDR3 is TGTGCCAGCTCAGGGGGACGGGATCAGCCCCAGCATTTT. It translates to CASSGGRDQPQHF. The full variable domain, in which reference TRBV18 and TRBJ1-5 provide the parts outside the CDR3, is NAGVMQNPRHLVRRRGQEARLRCSPMKGHSHVYWYRQLPEEGLKFMVYLQKENIIDESGMPKERFSAEFPKEGPSILRIQQVVRGDSAAYFCASSGGRDQPQHFGDGTRLSIL.

This clonotype was detected many times. This chain connects TRBV6-5 to TRBJ2-7; D is undetermined. V lost 6 bases and J 4 bases, leaving 16 bases between the germline ends. The CDR3 consists of 14 residues. The V gene's germline CDR1 is MNHEY and CDR2 SVGAGI. CDR3 amino acids: CASSPRRPTYEQYF. CDR3 DNA: TGTGCCAGCAGCCCCCGGCGGCCAACTTACGAGCAGTACTTC.

The J gene is TRBJ1-6, the V gene TRBV29-1; the D is unclear. Germline CDR1 is SQVTM and CDR2 is ANQGSEA. Trimming took 4 bases from V and 12 from J, leaving 13 bases between them. The CDR3 has 12 amino acids. Written as DNA, the CDR3 is TGCAGCGTTGTAGAACTGGGATTACCCCTCCACTTT. It codes for CSVVELGLPLHF.

This clonotype has just a few counts. The CDR3 nucleotides are TGTGCCAGCAGTGAATTAGGCGGGAGGGCCGGTAATGAGCAGTTCTTC. Its protein is CASSELGGRAGNEQFF. This rearrangement joins TRBV2 to TRBJ2-1; 9 nucleotides match TRBD2. Germline loops: CDR1 SNHLY, CDR2 FYNNEI. The CDR3 totals 16 residues. V lost 2 bases to trimming and J lost 7 bases; unmatched junction nucleotides: 9.

With regard to this clonotype: One junction end does not reproduce the germline sequence, and a read error may be involved. This sequence joins TRBV3-1 and TRBJ1-1; possibly TRBD1 for D (5 bases). The length of the CDR3 is 12 residues. The germline CDR1 and CDR2 sequences are LGHDT and YNNKEL (reference sequence). The CDR3 loop reads CASSTWDFPAFF. DNA for the CDR3: TGTGCCAGCAGCACCTGGGACTTTCCAGCTTTTTTT.

In its sample, this clonotype was seen many times. The chain combines TRBV28 with TRBJ1-2; D not certain. Trimming shortened V by 3 bases and J by 3 bases, and 5 bases separated the two germline ends. The CDR3 totals 12 residues. Looked up from germline, CDR1 is MDHEN and CDR2 is SYDVKM. CDR3 amino acids: CASSFRDYGYTF. The CDR3 DNA reads TGTGCCAGCAGTTTTAGGGACTATGGCTACACCTTC.

The genes are TRBV10-3 and TRBJ1-2; D remains ambiguous. The germline V gene has CDR1 ENHRY and CDR2 SYGVKD. V was shortened by 6 bases and J by 8 bases, with 19 bases between the two germline ends. The CDR3 extends over 14 amino acids. The CDR3 nucleotides read TGTGCCATCAGAACCCCTGCAGCCGGCGGGGGCTACACCTTC. Translation gives CAIRTPAAGGGYTF.

This clonotype came up a few times. The genes are TRBV29-1 and TRBJ2-1; 8 bases agree with TRBD1. The CDR3 length is 12 residues. V was clipped by 4 bases and J by 7 bases; unmatched bases: 3. Germline loops: CDR1 SQVTM, CDR2 ANQGSEA. The CDR3 reads CSVATGGNEQFF. DNA for the CDR3: TGCAGCGTTGCCACAGGGGGGAATGAGCAGTTCTTC.

V usage is TRBV7-8 and J usage is TRBJ1-1, with no clear D. This CDR3 comprises 13 residues. V was trimmed by 7 bases and J by 1 base, leaving 10 bases between them. CDR1 is SGHVS, CDR2 FQNEAQ, per germline. The CDR3 nucleotides read TGTGCCAGCACCGAGCGCTGGAACACTGAAGCTTTCTTT. Encoded protein: CASTERWNTEAFF.

This chain joins TRBV28 and TRBJ1-1; D remains unclear. The CDR3 has 16 residues. Germline V gene data show CDR1 as MDHEN and CDR2 as SYDVKM. The V end lost 6 bases, the J end lost 1 base, and 18 bases lay between the germline ends. CDR3 sequence: CASSYPFWLGNTEAFF. The CDR3 DNA is TGTGCCAGCAGCTACCCTTTTTGGCTGGGGAACACTGAAGCTTTCTTT. Complete variable domain (other parts from reference TRBV28 and TRBJ1-1): DVKVTQSSRYLVKRTGEKVFLECVQDMDHENMFWYRQDPGLGLRLIYFSYDVKMKEKGDIPEGYSVSREKKERFSLILESASTNQTSMYLCASSYPFWLGNTEAFFGQGTRLTVV.

This clonotype was detected ten times or more. The V gene is TRBV7-8, the J gene TRBJ1-2, with a weak D call TRBD1 (5 bases). Trimming stripped 2 bases from V and 4 bases from J, with 11 bases between. From germline, CDR1 is SGHVS and CDR2 FQNEAQ. This CDR3 is 14 amino acids long. This CDR3 reads CASSLTGTSYGYTF. The CDR3, as DNA: TGTGCCAGCAGCTTAACCGGGACGAGCTATGGCTACACCTTC.